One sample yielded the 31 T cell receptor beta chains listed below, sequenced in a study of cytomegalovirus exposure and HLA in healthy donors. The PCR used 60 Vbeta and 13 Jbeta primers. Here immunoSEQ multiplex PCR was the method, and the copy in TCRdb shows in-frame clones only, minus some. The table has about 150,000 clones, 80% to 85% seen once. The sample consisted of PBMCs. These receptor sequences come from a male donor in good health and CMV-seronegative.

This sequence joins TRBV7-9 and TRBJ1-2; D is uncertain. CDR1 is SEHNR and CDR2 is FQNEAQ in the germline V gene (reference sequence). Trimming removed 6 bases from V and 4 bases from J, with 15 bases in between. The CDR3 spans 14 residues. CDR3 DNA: TGTGCCAGCAGTCGACTCGGCTGGCTCTATGGCTACACCTTC. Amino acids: CASSRLGWLYGYTF.

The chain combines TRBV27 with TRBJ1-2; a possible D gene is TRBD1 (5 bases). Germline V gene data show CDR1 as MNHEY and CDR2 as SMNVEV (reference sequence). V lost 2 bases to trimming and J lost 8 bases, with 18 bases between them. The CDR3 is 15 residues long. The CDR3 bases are TGTGCCAGCAGTTTAACAGAACAGGCATTCGAGGGCTACACCTTC. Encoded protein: CASSLTEQAFEGYTF.

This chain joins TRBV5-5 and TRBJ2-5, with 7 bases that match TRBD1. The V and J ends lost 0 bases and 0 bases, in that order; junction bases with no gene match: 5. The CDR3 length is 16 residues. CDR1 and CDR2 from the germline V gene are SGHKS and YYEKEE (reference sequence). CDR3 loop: CASSLEWGQYQETQYF. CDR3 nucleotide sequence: TGTGCCAGCAGCTTGGAGTGGGGACAGTACCAAGAGACCCAGTACTTC. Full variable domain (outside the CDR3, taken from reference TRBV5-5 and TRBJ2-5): DAGVTQSPTHLIKTRGQQVTLRCSPISGHKSVSWYQQVLGQGPQFIFQYYEKEERGRGNFPDRFSARQFPNYSSELNVNALLLGDSALYLCASSLEWGQYQETQYFGPGTRLLVL.

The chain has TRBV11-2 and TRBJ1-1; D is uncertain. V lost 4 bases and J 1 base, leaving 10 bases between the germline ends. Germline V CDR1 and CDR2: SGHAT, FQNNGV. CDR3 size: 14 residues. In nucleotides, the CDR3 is TGTGCCAGCAGCTCGATTCGGGGGAACACTGAAGCTTTCTTT. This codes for CASSSIRGNTEAFF.

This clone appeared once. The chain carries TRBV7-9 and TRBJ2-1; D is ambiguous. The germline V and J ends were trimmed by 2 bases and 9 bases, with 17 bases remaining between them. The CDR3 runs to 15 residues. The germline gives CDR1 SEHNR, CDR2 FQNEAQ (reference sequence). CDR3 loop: CASSLLTSWAPEQFF. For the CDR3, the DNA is TGTGCCAGCAGCTTATTGACAAGTTGGGCTCCTGAGCAGTTCTTC.

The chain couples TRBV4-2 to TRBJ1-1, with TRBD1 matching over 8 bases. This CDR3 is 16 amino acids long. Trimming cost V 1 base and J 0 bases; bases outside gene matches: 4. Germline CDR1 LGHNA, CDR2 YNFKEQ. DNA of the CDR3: TGTGCCAGCAGCCAAGCAGGGGGCCCCATGAACACTGAAGCTTTCTTT. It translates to CASSQAGGPMNTEAFF.

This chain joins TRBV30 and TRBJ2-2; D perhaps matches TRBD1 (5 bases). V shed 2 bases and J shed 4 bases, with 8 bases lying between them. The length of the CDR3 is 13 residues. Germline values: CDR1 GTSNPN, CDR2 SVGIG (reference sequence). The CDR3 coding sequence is TGTGCCTGGAGTCTACAGGCCACCGGGGAGCTGTTTTTT. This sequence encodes CAWSLQATGELFF. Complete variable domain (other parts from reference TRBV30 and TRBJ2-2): SQTIHQWPATLVQPVGSPLSLECTVEGTSNPNLYWYRQAAGRGLQLLFYSVGIGQISSEVPQNLSASRPQDRQFILSSKKLLLSDSGFYLCAWSLQATGELFFGEGSRLTVL.

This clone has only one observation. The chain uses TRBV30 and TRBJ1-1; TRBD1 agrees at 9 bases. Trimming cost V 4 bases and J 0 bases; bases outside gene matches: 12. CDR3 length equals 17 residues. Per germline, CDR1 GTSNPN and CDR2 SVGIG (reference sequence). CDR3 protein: CAWNGKAGTGLNTEAFF. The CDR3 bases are TGTGCCTGGAACGGAAAGGCAGGGACAGGGCTGAACACTGAAGCTTTCTTT.

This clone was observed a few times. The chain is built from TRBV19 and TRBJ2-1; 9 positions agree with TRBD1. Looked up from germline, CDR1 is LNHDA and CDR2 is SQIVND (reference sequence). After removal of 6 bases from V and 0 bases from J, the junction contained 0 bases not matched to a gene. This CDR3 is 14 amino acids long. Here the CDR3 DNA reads TGTGCCAGTAGGGGACAGGGCTCCTACAATGAGCAGTTCTTC. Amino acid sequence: CASRGQGSYNEQFF.

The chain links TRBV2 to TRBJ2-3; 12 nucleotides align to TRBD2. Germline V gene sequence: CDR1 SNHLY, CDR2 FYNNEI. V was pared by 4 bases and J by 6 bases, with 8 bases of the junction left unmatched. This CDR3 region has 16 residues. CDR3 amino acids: CASSGLAGGPGDTQYF. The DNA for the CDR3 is TGTGCCAGCAGTGGGCTAGCGGGGGGGCCGGGTGATACGCAGTATTTT.

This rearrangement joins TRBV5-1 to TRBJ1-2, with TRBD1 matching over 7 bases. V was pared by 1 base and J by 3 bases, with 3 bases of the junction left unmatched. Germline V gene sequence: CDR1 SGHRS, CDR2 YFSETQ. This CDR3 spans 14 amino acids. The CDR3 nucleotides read TGCGCCAGCAGCTTGAGACAGGGACACTATGGCTACACCTTC. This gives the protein CASSLRQGHYGYTF.

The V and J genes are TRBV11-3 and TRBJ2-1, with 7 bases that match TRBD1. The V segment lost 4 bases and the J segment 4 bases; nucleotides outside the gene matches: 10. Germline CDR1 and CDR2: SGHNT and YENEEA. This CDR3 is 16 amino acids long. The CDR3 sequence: CASSSPEGARYNEQFF. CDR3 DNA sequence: TGTGCCAGCAGCTCTCCCGAGGGGGCACGGTACAATGAGCAGTTCTTC.

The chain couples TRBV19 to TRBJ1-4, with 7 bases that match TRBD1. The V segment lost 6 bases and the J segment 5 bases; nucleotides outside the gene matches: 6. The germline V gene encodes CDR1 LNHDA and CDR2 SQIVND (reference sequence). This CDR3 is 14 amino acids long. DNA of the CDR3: TGTGCCAGTAGGACCGGGACAGAGAATGAAAAACTGTTTTTT. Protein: CASRTGTENEKLFF.

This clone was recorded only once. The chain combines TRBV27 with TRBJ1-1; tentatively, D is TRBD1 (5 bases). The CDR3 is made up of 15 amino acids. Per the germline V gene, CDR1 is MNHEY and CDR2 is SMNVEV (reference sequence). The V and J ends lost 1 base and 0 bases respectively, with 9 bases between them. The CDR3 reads CASSLFGAMNTEAFF. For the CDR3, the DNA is TGTGCCAGCAGTTTATTTGGGGCTATGAACACTGAAGCTTTCTTT.

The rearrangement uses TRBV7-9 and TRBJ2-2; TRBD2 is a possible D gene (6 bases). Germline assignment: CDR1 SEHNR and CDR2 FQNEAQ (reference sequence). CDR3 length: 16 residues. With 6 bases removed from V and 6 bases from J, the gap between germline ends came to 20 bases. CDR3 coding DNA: TGTGCCAGCAGGCCTCCGGGACTCCTAAGTGCCGGGGAGCTGTTTTTT. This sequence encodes CASRPPGLLSAGELFF.

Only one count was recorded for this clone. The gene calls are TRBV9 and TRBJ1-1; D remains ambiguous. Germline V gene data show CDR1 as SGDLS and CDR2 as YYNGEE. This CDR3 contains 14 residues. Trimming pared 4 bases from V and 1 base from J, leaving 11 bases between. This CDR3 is CASSPSGWNTEAFF. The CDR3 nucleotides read TGTGCCAGCAGCCCCAGCGGATGGAACACTGAAGCTTTCTTT.

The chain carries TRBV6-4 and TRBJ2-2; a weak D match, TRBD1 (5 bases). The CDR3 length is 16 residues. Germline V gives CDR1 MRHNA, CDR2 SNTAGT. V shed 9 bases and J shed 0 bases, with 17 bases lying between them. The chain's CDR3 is CARRNQGSANTGELFF. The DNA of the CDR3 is TGTGCCAGACGAAACCAGGGATCCGCGAACACCGGGGAGCTGTTTTTT.

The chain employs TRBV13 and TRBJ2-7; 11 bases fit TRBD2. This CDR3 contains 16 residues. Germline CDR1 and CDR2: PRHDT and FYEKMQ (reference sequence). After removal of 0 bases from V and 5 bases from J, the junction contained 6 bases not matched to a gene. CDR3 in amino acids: CASSLGLAGGPDEQYF. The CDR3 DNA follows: TGTGCCAGCAGCTTAGGCTTAGCGGGGGGGCCAGACGAGCAGTACTTC. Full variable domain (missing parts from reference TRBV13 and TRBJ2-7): AAGVIQSPRHLIKEKRETATLKCYPIPRHDTVYWYQQGPGQDPQFLISFYEKMQSDKGSIPDRFSAQQFSDYHSELNMSSLELGDSALYFCASSLGLAGGPDEQYFGPGTRLTVT.

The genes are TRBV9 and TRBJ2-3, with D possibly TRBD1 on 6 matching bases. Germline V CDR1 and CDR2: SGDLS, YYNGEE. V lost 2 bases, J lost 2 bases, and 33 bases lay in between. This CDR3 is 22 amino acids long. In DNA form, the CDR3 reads TGTGCCAGCAGCGTGACAGGAACCTCCCACCGCACCCACCGGACACTCACAGATACGCAGTATTTT. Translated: CASSVTGTSHRTHRTLTDTQYF.

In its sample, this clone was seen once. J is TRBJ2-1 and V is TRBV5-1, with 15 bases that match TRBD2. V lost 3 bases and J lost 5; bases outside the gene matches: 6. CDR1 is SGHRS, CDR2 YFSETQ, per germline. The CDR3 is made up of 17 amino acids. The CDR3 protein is CASSSGTSGGPDNEQFF. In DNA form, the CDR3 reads TGCGCCAGCAGCTCGGGGACTAGCGGGGGGCCGGACAATGAGCAGTTCTTC.

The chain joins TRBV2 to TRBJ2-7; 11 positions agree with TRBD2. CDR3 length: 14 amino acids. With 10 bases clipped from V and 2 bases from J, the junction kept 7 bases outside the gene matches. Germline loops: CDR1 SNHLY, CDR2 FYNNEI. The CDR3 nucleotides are TGTGCCATTACGACTAGCGGGGACACCTACGAGCAGTACTTC. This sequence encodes CAITTSGDTYEQYF.

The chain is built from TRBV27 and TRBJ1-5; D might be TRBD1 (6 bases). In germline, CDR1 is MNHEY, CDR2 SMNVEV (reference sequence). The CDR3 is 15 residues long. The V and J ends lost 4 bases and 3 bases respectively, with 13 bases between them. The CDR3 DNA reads TGTGCCAGCAGTTCCCTGGGGGGGCTCAATCAGCCCCAGCATTTT. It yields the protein CASSSLGGLNQPQHF.

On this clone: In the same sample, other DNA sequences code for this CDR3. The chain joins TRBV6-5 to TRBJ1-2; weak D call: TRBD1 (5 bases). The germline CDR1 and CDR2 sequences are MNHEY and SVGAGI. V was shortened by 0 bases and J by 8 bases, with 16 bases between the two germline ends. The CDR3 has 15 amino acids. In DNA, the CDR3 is TGTGCCAGCAGTTACTCGATGACAGACCCTAGAGGCTACACCTTC. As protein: CASSYSMTDPRGYTF.

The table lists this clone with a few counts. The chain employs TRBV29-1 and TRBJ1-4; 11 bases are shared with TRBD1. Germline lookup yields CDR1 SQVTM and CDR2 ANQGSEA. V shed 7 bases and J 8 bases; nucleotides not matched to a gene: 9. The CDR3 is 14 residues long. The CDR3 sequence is CSATGQGAGEKLFF. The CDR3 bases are TGCAGCGCAACCGGACAGGGGGCCGGGGAAAAACTGTTTTTT.

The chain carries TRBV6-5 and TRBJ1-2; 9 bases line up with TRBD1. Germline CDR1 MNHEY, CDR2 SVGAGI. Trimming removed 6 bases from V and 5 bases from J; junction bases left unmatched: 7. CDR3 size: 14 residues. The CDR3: CASSRDREAYGYTF. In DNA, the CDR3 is TGTGCCAGCAGCAGGGACAGGGAGGCTTATGGCTACACCTTC.

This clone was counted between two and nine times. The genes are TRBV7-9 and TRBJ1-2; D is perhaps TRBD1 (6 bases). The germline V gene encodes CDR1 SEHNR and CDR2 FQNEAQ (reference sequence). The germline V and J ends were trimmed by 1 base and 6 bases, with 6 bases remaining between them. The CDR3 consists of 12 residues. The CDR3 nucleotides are TGTGCCAGCAGCTTAGACAGGGATGGCTACACCTTC. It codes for CASSLDRDGYTF.

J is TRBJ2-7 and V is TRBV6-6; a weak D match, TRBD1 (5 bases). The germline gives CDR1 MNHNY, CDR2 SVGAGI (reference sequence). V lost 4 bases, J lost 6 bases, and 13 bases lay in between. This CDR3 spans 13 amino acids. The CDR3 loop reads CASSSNRWSEQYF. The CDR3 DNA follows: TGTGCCAGCAGTTCTAACAGGTGGAGCGAGCAGTACTTC.

In nucleotides, the CDR3 is TGCGCCAGCAGCTTCCTAGCGGGGGGCCTCTACGAGCAGTACTTC. Translated, it gives CASSFLAGGLYEQYF. This chain joins TRBV5-1 and TRBJ2-7; 11 nucleotides line up with TRBD2. The germline V gene has CDR1 SGHRS and CDR2 YFSETQ. This CDR3 has 15 amino acids. Trimming cost V 2 bases and J 3 bases; bases outside gene matches: 4.

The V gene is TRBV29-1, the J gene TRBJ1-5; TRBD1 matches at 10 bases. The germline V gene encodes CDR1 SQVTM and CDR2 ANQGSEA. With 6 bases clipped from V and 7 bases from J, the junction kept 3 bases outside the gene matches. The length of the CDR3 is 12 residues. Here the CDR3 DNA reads TGCAGCGTGGGGACAGGGGCCCAGCCCCAGCATTTT. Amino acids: CSVGTGAQPQHF.

CDR3 coding DNA: TGTGCCAGCAGTTACGACAGGCACAATCAGCCCCAGCATTTT. Protein product: CASSYDRHNQPQHF. The chain employs TRBV6-5 and TRBJ1-5; D is perhaps TRBD1 (6 bases). The CDR3 totals 14 residues. V was cut by 2 bases and J by 3 bases, with 8 bases left in between. Looked up from germline, CDR1 is MNHEY and CDR2 is SVGAGI.

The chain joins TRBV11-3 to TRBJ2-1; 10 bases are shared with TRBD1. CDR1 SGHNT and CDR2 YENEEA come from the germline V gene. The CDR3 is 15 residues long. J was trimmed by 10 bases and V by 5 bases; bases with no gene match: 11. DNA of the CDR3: TGTGCCAGCAGCCAAGCGGGGACAGGGGTATGGGAGCAGTTCTTC. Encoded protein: CASSQAGTGVWEQFF. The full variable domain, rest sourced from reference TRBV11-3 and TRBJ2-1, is EAGVVQSPRYKIIEKKQPVAFWCNPISGHNTLYWYLQNLGQGPELLIRYENEEAVDDSQLPKDRFSAERLKGVDSTLKIQPAELGDSAVYLCASSQAGTGVWEQFFGPGTRLTVL.